The rows below give T cell receptor beta chains drawn from one sample of a study of T cell changes during pregnancy in multiple sclerosis. Clones were sequenced by immunoSEQ multiplex PCR, and TCRdb holds only the in-frame ones, with some missing. The data show fewer than 85,000 clones, over 90% seen once. Source: peripheral blood, taken in the third trimester of pregnancy. The receptor set was obtained from a female donor with multiple sclerosis, enrolled in a pregnancy study. Both conserved end residues are part of each CDR3. The order of the fields is CDR3 DNA, CDR3 protein, clone size, J gene, D gene, V gene. The D gene is left open where the match is weak. The size of a clone is reported for some rows only, either as once, few or many, or as a class for expanded clones.

CDR3nt: TGCAGTGCTCTCTTCGGGGAGACCCAGTACTTC
CDR3aa: CSALFGETQYF
abundance: once
j_gene: TRBJ2-5
d_gene: -
v_gene: TRBV20-1

CDR3nt: TGTGCCAGCAGCTTAGGAGGGGAAGAGACCCAGTACTTC
CDR3aa: CASSLGGEETQYF
abundance: -
j_gene: TRBJ2-5
d_gene: -
v_gene: TRBV13

CDR3nt: TGTGCCTGGAGTGCCCCCCCGCGCTTCAACACCGGGGAGCTGTTTTTT
CDR3aa: CAWSAPPRFNTGELFF
abundance: few
j_gene: TRBJ2-2
d_gene: -
v_gene: TRBV30

CDR3nt: TGCGCCAGCAGTACCGGGGGGTCGGCTTACGGGGAGCTGTTTTTT
CDR3aa: CASSTGGSAYGELFF
abundance: -
j_gene: TRBJ2-2
d_gene: TRBD2
v_gene: TRBV10-1

CDR3nt: TGTGCCAGCAGCCAACTAGCGGGGCAAGAGACCCAGTACTTC
CDR3aa: CASSQLAGQETQYF
abundance: -
j_gene: TRBJ2-5
d_gene: TRBD2
v_gene: TRBV5-4

CDR3nt: TGCGCCAGCGGGGCGGGGGCGCAAGAAGAGACCCAGTACTTC
CDR3aa: CASGAGAQEETQYF
abundance: -
j_gene: TRBJ2-5
d_gene: -
v_gene: TRBV5-1

CDR3nt: TGTGCCAGCAGCTTAGGCCGGGACACAGCTAACTATGGCTACACCTTC
CDR3aa: CASSLGRDTANYGYTF
abundance: -
j_gene: TRBJ1-2
d_gene: -
v_gene: TRBV13

CDR3nt: TGTGCCAGCAGCGCAGGAGGACAGGGGCGGGAAAAACTGTTTTTT
CDR3aa: CASSAGGQGREKLFF
abundance: -
j_gene: TRBJ1-4
d_gene: TRBD1
v_gene: TRBV5-6

CDR3nt: TGTGCCAGCAGAACTAATCTGGCGGGGGACACTGAAGCTTTCTTT
CDR3aa: CASRTNLAGDTEAFF
abundance: -
j_gene: TRBJ1-1
d_gene: -
v_gene: TRBV6-5

CDR3nt: TGTGCCAGCAGTGTAGCGGGCGATGGCTACACCTTC
CDR3aa: CASSVAGDGYTF
abundance: -
j_gene: TRBJ1-2
d_gene: -
v_gene: TRBV2

CDR3nt: TGTGCCAGTAGAGATCCCGGGTCGTCTTCCTACGAGCAGTACTTC
CDR3aa: CASRDPGSSSYEQYF
abundance: -
j_gene: TRBJ2-7
d_gene: -
v_gene: TRBV19

CDR3nt: TGTGCCAGCAGCTGGGCCCTACAGGGGGAGCTGTTTTTT
CDR3aa: CASSWALQGELFF
abundance: -
j_gene: TRBJ2-2
d_gene: -
v_gene: TRBV5-6

CDR3nt: TGTGCCAGCAGCTTAGGAAGACTAGCGGGGGGGCAAGATACGCAGTATTTT
CDR3aa: CASSLGRLAGGQDTQYF
abundance: -
j_gene: TRBJ2-3
d_gene: TRBD2
v_gene: TRBV7-9

CDR3nt: TGTGCCAGCAGCTTAGTCGGCGCTGGCAGGTACTCCTACGAGCAGTACTTC
CDR3aa: CASSLVGAGRYSYEQYF
abundance: -
j_gene: TRBJ2-7
d_gene: -
v_gene: TRBV13

CDR3nt: TGTGCCAGCGGGAGGGGGTCCTATCAGCCCCAGCATTTT
CDR3aa: CASGRGSYQPQHF
abundance: -
j_gene: TRBJ1-5
d_gene: -
v_gene: TRBV27

CDR3nt: TGCAGCGTTGGCCGGGGGGCAAGCTCCTACGAGCAGTACTTC
CDR3aa: CSVGRGASSYEQYF
abundance: -
j_gene: TRBJ2-7
d_gene: -
v_gene: TRBV29-1

CDR3nt: TGTGCCAGCAGGGTGGGGGGGGCGTCTGGAAACACTGAAGCTTTCTTT
CDR3aa: CASRVGGASGNTEAFF
abundance: once
j_gene: TRBJ1-1
d_gene: -
v_gene: TRBV2

CDR3nt: TGTGCCAGCAGCTCACCCTCACAGGTTCTGGTGCAGTACTTC
CDR3aa: CASSSPSQVLVQYF
abundance: -
j_gene: TRBJ2-7
d_gene: -
v_gene: TRBV5-6

CDR3nt: TGTGCCAGCAGGCCCGGGACAGGGGGCTATGGCTACACCTTC
CDR3aa: CASRPGTGGYGYTF
abundance: -
j_gene: TRBJ1-2
d_gene: TRBD1
v_gene: TRBV5-4

CDR3nt: TGTGCCAGCAGTCCTTCGAGCCCCTATAATTCACCCCTCCACTTT
CDR3aa: CASSPSSPYNSPLHF
abundance: -
j_gene: TRBJ1-6
d_gene: -
v_gene: TRBV27

CDR3nt: TGTGCCAGCAGCTTAGACGGGGACTACGAGCAGTACTTC
CDR3aa: CASSLDGDYEQYF
abundance: -
j_gene: TRBJ2-7
d_gene: -
v_gene: TRBV11-2

CDR3nt: TGTGCCAGCAGCTTAGATCACCGTCAGCGGATGTACTTC
CDR3aa: CASSLDHRQRMYF
abundance: once
j_gene: TRBJ2-7
d_gene: -
v_gene: TRBV7-9

CDR3nt: TGTGCCAGTAGCGCAGGGTCATCCTACGAGCAGTACTTC
CDR3aa: CASSAGSSYEQYF
abundance: -
j_gene: TRBJ2-7
d_gene: -
v_gene: TRBV19

CDR3nt: TGTGCCAGCAGCCAAGAAGGGGGCAATCAGCCCCAGCATTTT
CDR3aa: CASSQEGGNQPQHF
abundance: -
j_gene: TRBJ1-5
d_gene: -
v_gene: TRBV4-2

CDR3nt: TGCGCCAGCAGTGAAACGGAAGGGGAAGACGAGCAGTACTTC
CDR3aa: CASSETEGEDEQYF
abundance: -
j_gene: TRBJ2-7
d_gene: -
v_gene: TRBV10-2

CDR3nt: TGTGCCAGCTCACAGGGGACAGGGATCTCCGAGAACTATGGCTACACCTTC
CDR3aa: CASSQGTGISENYGYTF
abundance: -
j_gene: TRBJ1-2
d_gene: TRBD1
v_gene: TRBV18

CDR3nt: TGTGCCAGCGGAACGACAGGGAACACTGAAGCTTTCTTT
CDR3aa: CASGTTGNTEAFF
abundance: few
j_gene: TRBJ1-1
d_gene: -
v_gene: TRBV6-1

CDR3nt: TGTGCCAGCAGTCACCGGACAGGGGGGGAAAAACTGTTTTTT
CDR3aa: CASSHRTGGEKLFF
abundance: -
j_gene: TRBJ1-4
d_gene: TRBD1
v_gene: TRBV27

CDR3nt: TGTGCCAGCGGCCCGCTACTCCCGGGGGAGCAGTACTTC
CDR3aa: CASGPLLPGEQYF
abundance: -
j_gene: TRBJ2-7
d_gene: -
v_gene: TRBV2

CDR3nt: TGTGCCAGCAGCGAGGGCACAGATACGCAGTATTTT
CDR3aa: CASSEGTDTQYF
abundance: -
j_gene: TRBJ2-3
d_gene: -
v_gene: TRBV7-2

CDR3nt: TGTGCCAGCAGTTACCGGGGATCTGGAAACACCATATATTTT
CDR3aa: CASSYRGSGNTIYF
abundance: -
j_gene: TRBJ1-3
d_gene: -
v_gene: TRBV6-6

CDR3nt: TGCGCCAGCAGGTCGCAAGAGACCCAGTACTTC
CDR3aa: CASRSQETQYF
abundance: -
j_gene: TRBJ2-5
d_gene: -
v_gene: TRBV5-1